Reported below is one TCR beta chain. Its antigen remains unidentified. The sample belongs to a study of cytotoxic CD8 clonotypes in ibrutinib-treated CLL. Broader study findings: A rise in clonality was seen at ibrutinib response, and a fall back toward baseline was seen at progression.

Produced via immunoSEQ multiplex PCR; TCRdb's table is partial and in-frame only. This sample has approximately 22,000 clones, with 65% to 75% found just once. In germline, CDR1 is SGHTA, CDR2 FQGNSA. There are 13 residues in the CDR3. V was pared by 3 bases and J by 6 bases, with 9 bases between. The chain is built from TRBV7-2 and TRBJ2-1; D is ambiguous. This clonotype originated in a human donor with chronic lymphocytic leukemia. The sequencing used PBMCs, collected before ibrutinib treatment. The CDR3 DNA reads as TGTGCCAGCAGCTTGATTAGACTCAATGAGCAGTTCTTC. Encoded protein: CASSLIRLNEQFF.